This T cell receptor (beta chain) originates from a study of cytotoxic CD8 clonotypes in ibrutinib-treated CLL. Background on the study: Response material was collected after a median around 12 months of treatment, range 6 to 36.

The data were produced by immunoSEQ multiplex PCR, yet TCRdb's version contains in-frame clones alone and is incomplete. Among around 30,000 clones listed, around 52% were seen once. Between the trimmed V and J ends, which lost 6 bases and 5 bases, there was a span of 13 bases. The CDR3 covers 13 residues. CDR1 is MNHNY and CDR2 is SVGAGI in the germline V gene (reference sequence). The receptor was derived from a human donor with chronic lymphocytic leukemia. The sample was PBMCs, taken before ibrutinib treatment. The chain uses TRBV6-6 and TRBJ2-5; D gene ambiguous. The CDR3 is CASSHLGRETQYF. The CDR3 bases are TGTGCCAGCAGCCACCTCGGCCGGGAGACCCAGTACTTC.